This TCR beta chain was recorded in a study of shared clonotypes between healthy human individuals. Assay: immunoSEQ multiplex PCR; the TCRdb copy retains only in-frame clones and omits some. This sample carries 2 million to 2.5 million clones, approximately 95% of them seen once, and the ten largest clones take 0.13%. Germline V gene data show CDR1 as MNHNS and CDR2 as SASEGT. CDR3 size: 13 residues. V dropped 8 bases and J dropped 0 bases, with 8 bases sitting between them. The V call is TRBV6-1, the J call TRBJ1-3, with D uncertain. This TCR was sampled from a man aged 18 to 30 in good health. The sample consisted of naive CD4+ T cells sorted from blood. Indicated subset: CD45RA+ positively selected. This chain's CDR3 is CASGGLSGNTIYF. The CDR3 DNA is TGTGCCAGCGGCGGGCTCTCTGGAAACACCATATATTTT.